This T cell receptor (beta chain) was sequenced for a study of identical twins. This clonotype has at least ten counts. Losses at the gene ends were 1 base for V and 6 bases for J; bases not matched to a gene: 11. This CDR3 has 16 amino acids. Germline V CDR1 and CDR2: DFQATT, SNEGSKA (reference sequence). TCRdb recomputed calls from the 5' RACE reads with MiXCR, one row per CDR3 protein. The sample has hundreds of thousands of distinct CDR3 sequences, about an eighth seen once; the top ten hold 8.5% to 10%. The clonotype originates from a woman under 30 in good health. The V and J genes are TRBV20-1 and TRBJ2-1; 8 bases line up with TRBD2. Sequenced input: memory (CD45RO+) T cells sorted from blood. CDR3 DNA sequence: TGCAGTGCTAGAGCCATGGCTAGCGGGCAAATCAATGAGCAGTTCTTC. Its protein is CSARAMASGQINEQFF.